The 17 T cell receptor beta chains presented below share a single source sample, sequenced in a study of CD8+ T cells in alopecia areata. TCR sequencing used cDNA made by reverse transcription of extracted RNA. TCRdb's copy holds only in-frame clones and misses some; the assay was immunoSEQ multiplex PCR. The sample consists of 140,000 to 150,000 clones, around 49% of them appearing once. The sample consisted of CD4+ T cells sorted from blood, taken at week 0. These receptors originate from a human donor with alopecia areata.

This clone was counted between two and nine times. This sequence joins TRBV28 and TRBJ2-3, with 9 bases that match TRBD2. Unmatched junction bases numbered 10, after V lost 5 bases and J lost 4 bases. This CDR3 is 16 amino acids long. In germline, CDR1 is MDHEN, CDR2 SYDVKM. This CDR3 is CASSLDSGSGADTQYF. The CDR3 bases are TGTGCCAGCAGTCTAGATAGCGGGAGTGGGGCAGATACGCAGTATTTT.

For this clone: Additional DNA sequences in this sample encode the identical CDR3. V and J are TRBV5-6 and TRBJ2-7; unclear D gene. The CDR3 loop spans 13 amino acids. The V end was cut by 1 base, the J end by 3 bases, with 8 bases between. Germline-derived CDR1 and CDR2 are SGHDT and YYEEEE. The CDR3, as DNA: TGTGCCAGCAGCTTGTCCGGCGGCTACGAGCAGTACTTC. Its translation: CASSLSGGYEQYF.

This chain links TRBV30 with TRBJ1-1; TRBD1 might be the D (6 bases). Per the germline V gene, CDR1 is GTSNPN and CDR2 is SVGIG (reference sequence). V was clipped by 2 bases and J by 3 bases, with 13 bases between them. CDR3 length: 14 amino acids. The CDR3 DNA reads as TGTGCCTGGAGTAATGGGGGCGCGTACACTGAAGCTTTCTTT. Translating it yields CAWSNGGAYTEAFF.

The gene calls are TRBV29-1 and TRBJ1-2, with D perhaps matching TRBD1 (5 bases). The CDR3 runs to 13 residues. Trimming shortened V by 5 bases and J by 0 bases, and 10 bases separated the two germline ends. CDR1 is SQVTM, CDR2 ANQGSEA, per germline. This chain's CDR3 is CSVQQDTNYGYTF. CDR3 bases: TGCAGCGTTCAACAGGACACTAACTATGGCTACACCTTC.

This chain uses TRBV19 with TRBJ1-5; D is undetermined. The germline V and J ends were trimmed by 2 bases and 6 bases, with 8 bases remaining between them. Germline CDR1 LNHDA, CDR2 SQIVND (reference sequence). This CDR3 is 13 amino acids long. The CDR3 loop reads CASSITDSQPQHF. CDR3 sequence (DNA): TGTGCCAGTAGTATAACCGATTCTCAGCCCCAGCATTTT. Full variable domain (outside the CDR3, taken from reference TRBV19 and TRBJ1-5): DGGITQSPKYLFRKEGQNVTLSCEQNLNHDAMYWYRQDPGQGLRLIYYSQIVNDFQKGDIAEGYSVSREKKESFPLTVTSAQKNPTAFYLCASSITDSQPQHFGDGTRLSIL.

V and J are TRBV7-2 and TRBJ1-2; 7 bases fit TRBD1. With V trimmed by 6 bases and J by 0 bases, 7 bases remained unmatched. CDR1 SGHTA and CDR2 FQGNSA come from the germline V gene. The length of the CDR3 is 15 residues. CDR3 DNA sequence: TGTGCCAGCAGTATCGAAGGGACAGCTAACTATGGCTACACCTTC. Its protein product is CASSIEGTANYGYTF.

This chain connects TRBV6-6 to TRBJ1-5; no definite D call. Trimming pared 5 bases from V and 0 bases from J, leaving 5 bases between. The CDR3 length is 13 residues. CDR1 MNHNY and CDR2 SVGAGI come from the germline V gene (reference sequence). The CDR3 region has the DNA TGTGCCAGCAGTCCATATAGCAATCAGCCCCAGCATTTT. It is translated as CASSPYSNQPQHF.

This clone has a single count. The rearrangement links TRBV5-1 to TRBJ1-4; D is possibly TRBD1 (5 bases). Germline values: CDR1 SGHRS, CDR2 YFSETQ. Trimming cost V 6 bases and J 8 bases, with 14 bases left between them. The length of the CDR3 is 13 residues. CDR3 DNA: TGCGCCAGCAAGGGACGCGGGAGGGAAAAACTGTTTTTT. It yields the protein CASKGRGREKLFF.

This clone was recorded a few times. CDR3 residues: CAWKAGEYTDTQYF. CDR3 in DNA: TGTGCCTGGAAGGCTGGCGAATACACAGATACGCAGTATTTT. The rearrangement links TRBV30 to TRBJ2-3; D not certain. With 4 bases removed from V and 2 bases from J, the gap between germline ends came to 13 bases. The CDR3 has 14 residues. CDR1 and CDR2 from the germline V gene are GTSNPN and SVGIG (reference sequence).

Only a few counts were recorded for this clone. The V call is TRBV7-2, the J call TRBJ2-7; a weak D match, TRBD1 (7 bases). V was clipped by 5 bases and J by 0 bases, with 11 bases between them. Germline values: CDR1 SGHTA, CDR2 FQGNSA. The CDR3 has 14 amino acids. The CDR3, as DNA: TGTGCCAGCAGCCTCCAGGGGGGCTCCTACGAGCAGTACTTC. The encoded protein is CASSLQGGSYEQYF.

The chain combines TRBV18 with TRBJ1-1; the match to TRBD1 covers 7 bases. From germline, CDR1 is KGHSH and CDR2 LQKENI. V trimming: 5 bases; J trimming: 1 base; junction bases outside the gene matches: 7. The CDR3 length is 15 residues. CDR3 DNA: TGTGCCAGCTCATCCGCGACAGGGACGAACACTGAAGCTTTCTTT. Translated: CASSSATGTNTEAFF.

CDR3 nucleotide sequence: TGCGCCAGCAGCTCCTTCTTGGCGACCAATGAGCAGTTCTTC. This sequence encodes CASSSFLATNEQFF. The V call is TRBV4-3, the J call TRBJ2-1; D is uncertain. Per the germline V gene, CDR1 is LGHNA and CDR2 is YSLEER. V gave up 5 bases and J gave up 6 bases, with 14 bases separating them. The CDR3 contains 14 residues.

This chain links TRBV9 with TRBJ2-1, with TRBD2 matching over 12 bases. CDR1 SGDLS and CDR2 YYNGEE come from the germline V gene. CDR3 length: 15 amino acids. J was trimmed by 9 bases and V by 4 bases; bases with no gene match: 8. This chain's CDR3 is CASSSTSGSSIEQFF. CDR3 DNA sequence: TGTGCCAGCAGCTCGACTAGCGGGAGTTCGATTGAGCAGTTCTTC.

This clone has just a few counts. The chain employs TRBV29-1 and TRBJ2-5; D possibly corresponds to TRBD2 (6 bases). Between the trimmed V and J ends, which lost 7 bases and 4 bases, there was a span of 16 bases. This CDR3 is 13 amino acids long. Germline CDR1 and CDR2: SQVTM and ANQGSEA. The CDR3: CSAAGPRGETQYF. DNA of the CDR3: TGCAGCGCTGCGGGACCACGTGGAGAGACCCAGTACTTC.

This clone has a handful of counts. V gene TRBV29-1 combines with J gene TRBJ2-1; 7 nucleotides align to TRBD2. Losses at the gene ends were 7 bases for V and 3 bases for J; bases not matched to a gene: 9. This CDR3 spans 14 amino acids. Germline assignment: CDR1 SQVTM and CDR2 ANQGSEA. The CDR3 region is CSGGEGEFYNEQFF. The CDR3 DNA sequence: TGCAGCGGAGGGGAGGGCGAGTTCTACAATGAGCAGTTCTTC.

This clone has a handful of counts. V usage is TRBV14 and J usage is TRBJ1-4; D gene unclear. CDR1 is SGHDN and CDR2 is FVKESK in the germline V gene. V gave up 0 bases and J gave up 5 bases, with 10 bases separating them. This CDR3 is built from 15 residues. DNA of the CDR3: TGTGCCAGCAGCCAAGATACCGCCCTAAATGAAAAACTGTTTTTT. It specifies CASSQDTALNEKLFF. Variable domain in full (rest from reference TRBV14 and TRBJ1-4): EAGVTQFPSHSVIEKGQTVTLRCDPISGHDNLYWYRRVMGKEIKFLLHFVKESKQDESGMPNNRFLAERTGGTYSTLKVQPAELEDSGVYFCASSQDTALNEKLFFGSGTQLSVL.

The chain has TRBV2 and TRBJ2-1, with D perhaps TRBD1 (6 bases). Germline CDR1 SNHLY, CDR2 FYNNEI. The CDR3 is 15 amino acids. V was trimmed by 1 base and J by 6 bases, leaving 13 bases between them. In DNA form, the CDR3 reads TGTGCCAGCAGTGAAGGCAGGGGAATACCCAATGAGCAGTTCTTC. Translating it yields CASSEGRGIPNEQFF.